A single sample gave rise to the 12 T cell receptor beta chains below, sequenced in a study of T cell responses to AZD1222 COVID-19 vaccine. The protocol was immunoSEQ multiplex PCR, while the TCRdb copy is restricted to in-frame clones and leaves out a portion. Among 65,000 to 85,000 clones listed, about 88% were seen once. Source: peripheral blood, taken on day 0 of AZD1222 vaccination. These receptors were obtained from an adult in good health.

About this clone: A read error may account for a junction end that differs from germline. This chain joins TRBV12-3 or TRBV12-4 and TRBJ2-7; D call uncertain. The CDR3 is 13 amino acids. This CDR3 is CASSVARAGEQYF. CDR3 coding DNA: TGTGCCAGCAGTGTAGCAAGAGCCGGCGAGCAGTACTTC.

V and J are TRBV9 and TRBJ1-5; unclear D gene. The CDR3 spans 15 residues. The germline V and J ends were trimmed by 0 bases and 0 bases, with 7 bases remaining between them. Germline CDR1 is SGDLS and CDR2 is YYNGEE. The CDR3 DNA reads TGTGCCAGCAGCGTAGGGTCAGATAGCAATCAGCCCCAGCATTTT. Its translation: CASSVGSDSNQPQHF. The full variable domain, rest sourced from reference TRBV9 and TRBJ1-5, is DSGVTQTPKHLITATGQRVTLRCSPRSGDLSVYWYQQSLDQGLQFLIQYYNGEERAKGNILERFSAQQFPDLHSELNLSSLELGDSALYFCASSVGSDSNQPQHFGDGTRLSIL.

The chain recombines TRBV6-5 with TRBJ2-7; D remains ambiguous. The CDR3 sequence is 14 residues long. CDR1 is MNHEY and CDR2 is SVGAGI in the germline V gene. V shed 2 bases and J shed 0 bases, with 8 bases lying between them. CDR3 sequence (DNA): TGTGCCAGCAGTTACGTTCTGGTCTCCTACGAGCAGTACTTC. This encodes CASSYVLVSYEQYF.

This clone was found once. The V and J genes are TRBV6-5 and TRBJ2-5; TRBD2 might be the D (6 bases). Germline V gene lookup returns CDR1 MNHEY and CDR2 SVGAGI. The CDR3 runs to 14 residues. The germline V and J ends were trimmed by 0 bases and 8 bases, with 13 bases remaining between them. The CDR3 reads CASSYSGPGDTQYF. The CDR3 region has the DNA TGTGCCAGCAGTTACTCGGGGCCGGGGGATACCCAGTACTTC.

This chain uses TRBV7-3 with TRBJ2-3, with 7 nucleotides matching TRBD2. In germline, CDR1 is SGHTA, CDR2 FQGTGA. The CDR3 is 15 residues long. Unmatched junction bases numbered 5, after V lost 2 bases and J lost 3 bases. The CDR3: CASSLLGGGTDTQYF. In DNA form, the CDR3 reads TGTGCCAGCAGCTTACTGGGCGGGGGTACAGATACGCAGTATTTT.

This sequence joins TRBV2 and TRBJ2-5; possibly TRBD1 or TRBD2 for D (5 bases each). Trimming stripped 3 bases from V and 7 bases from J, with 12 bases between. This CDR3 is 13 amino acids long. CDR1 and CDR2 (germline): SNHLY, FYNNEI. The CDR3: CASSEGPPRTQYF. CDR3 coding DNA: TGTGCCAGCAGTGAGGGACCGCCAAGGACCCAGTACTTC.

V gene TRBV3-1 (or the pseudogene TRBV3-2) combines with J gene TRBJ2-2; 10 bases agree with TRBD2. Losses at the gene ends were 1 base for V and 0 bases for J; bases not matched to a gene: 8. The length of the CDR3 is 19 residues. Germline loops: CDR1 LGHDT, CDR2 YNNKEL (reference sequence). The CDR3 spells CASSQVASGGISNTGELFF. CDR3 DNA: TGTGCCAGCAGCCAAGTGGCTAGCGGGGGAATATCGAACACCGGGGAGCTGTTTTTT.

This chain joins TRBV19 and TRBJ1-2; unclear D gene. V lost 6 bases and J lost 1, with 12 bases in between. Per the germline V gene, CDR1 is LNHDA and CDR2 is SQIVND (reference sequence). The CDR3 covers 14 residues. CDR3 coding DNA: TGTGCCAGTAGCCCCGAAGCGAATAACTATGGCTACACCTTC. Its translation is CASSPEANNYGYTF.

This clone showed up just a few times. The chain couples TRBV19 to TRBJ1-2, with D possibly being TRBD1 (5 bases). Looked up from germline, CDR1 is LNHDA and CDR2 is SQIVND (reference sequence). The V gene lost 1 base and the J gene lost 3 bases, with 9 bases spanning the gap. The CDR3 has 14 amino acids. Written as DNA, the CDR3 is TGTGCCAGTAGTATAGCTAGGGGCGACTATGGCTACACCTTC. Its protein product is CASSIARGDYGYTF. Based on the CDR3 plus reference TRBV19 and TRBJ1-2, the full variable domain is DGGITQSPKYLFRKEGQNVTLSCEQNLNHDAMYWYRQDPGQGLRLIYYSQIVNDFQKGDIAEGYSVSREKKESFPLTVTSAQKNPTAFYLCASSIARGDYGYTFGSGTRLTVV.

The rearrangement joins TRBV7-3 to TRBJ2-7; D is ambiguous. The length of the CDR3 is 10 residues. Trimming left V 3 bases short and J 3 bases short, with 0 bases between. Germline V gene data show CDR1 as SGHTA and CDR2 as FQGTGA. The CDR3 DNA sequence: TGTGCCAGCAGCTTCTACGAGCAGTACTTC. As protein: CASSFYEQYF. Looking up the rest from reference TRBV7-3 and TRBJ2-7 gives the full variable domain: GAGVSQTPSNKVTEKGKYVELRCDPISGHTALYWYRQSLGQGPEFLIYFQGTGAADDSGLPNDRFFAVRPEGSVSTLKIQRTERGDSAVYLCASSFYEQYFGPGTRLTVT.

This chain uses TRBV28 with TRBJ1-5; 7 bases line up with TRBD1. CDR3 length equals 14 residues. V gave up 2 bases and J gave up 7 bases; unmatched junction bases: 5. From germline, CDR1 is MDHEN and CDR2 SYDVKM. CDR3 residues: CASSLSRRGQPQHF. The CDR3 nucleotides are TGTGCCAGCAGTTTAAGTCGCAGGGGGCAGCCCCAGCATTTT.

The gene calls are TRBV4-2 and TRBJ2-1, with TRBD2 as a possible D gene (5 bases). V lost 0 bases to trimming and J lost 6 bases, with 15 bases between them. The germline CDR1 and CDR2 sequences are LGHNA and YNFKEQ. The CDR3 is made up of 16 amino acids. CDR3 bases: TGTGCCAGCAGCCAAGATGGGCTAGCCGTGATCAATGAGCAGTTCTTC. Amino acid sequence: CASSQDGLAVINEQFF.